Listed here are 30 T cell receptor beta chains from one sample, sequenced in a study of vaccination and CD4 T cells after COVID-19. These receptors have no identified antigens. The treatment denotes: roughly ten-day PBMC culture with coronavirus spike peptide pools or control peptides (ViraFEST assay). Sequence data for DNA of cultured CD4+ T cells were generated by the Oncomine TCR Beta short-read assay. TCRdb redid the calling of the PCR reads with MiXCR, one entry per CDR3 protein. The sample has around 10,000 distinct CDR3 sequences, roughly 43% seen once. The sequencing input was CD4+ T cells from blood, cultured in vitro. All receptors derive from a human donor who had recovered from COVID-19.

This chain uses TRBV5-1 with TRBJ2-3; no reliable D call. V was trimmed by 0 bases and J by 0 bases, leaving 11 bases between them. The CDR3 has 16 residues. Germline assignment: CDR1 SGHRS and CDR2 YFSETQ. The CDR3 loop reads CASSLERTSSTDTQYF. The CDR3 region has the DNA TGCGCCAGCAGCTTGGAGAGAACTTCTAGCACAGATACGCAGTATTTT.

This clonotype was seen once. The V gene is TRBV11-2, the J gene TRBJ2-5, with D unresolved. This CDR3 contains 13 residues. CDR1 is SGHAT, CDR2 FQNNGV, per germline. Trimming removed 3 bases from V and 5 bases from J, with 10 bases in between. As DNA, the CDR3 is TGTGCCAGCAGCTTTATCGGTGGGGAGACCCAGTACTTC. Translating it yields CASSFIGGETQYF.

This chain connects TRBV5-4 to TRBJ2-5; possibly TRBD2 for D (6 bases). The germline V and J ends were trimmed by 4 bases and 1 base, with 11 bases remaining between them. The CDR3 totals 14 residues. Per the germline V gene, CDR1 is SGHNT and CDR2 is YYREEE (reference sequence). The CDR3 reads CASSGRDFQETQYF. CDR3 DNA: TGTGCCAGCAGCGGCCGGGACTTCCAAGAGACCCAGTACTTC.

The chain is built from TRBV3-1 and TRBJ2-3; 11 bases map to TRBD2. Unmatched junction bases numbered 11, after V lost 4 bases and J lost 2 bases. Germline V lookup: CDR1 LGHDT, CDR2 YNNKEL (reference sequence). There are 18 residues in the CDR3. This CDR3 reads CASSRGTSGLALTDTQYF. CDR3 coding DNA: TGTGCCAGCAGCCGCGGGACTAGCGGATTGGCACTCACAGATACGCAGTATTTT.

The V call is TRBV4-2, the J call TRBJ2-6, with TRBD2 as a possible D gene (6 bases). The CDR3 covers 20 residues. Germline V lookup: CDR1 LGHNA, CDR2 YNFKEQ. Trimming shortened V by 1 base and J by 1 base, and 20 bases separated the two germline ends. The CDR3 sequence: CASSQVTLWGEASGANVLTF. The CDR3 coding sequence is TGTGCCAGCAGCCAAGTAACCTTGTGGGGGGAGGCTTCTGGGGCCAACGTCCTGACTTTC.

The CDR3 nucleotides are TGTGCCACCAGTGATTCTACAGGGGGCGCCTCTGGGGCCAACGTCCTGACTTTC. This codes for CATSDSTGGASGANVLTF. The chain links TRBV24-1 to TRBJ2-6; TRBD1 matches at 9 bases. Germline CDR1 KGHDR, CDR2 SFDVKD. CDR3 length: 18 residues. V shed 2 bases, J shed 0 bases, and the junction held 4 bases outside the gene matches.

The chain recombines TRBV29-1 with TRBJ2-7, with D perhaps matching TRBD2 (5 bases). From germline, CDR1 is SQVTM and CDR2 ANQGSEA. The CDR3 sequence is 11 residues long. With 6 bases removed from V and 0 bases from J, the gap between germline ends came to 6 bases. The CDR3 loop is CSVEVSYEQYF. CDR3 in DNA: TGCAGCGTGGAGGTCTCCTACGAGCAGTACTTC.

Only a few counts were recorded for this clonotype. The chain is built from TRBV7-2 and TRBJ1-2; no clear D gene. The germline gives CDR1 SGHTA, CDR2 FQGNSA. The CDR3 loop spans 12 amino acids. With 6 bases removed from V and 2 bases from J, the gap between germline ends came to 7 bases. The CDR3 DNA reads as TGTGCCAGCAGTAGGGCGAACTATGGCTACACCTTC. It encodes CASSRANYGYTF.

The chain uses TRBV7-8 and TRBJ1-5; unclear D gene. Germline values: CDR1 SGHVS, CDR2 FQNEAQ. CDR3 length: 15 residues. V was trimmed by 1 base and J by 4 bases, leaving 11 bases between them. The CDR3 here is CASSLVSGKNQPQHF. The CDR3 DNA sequence: TGTGCCAGCAGCTTAGTTTCGGGGAAGAATCAGCCCCAGCATTTT.

By sample fraction, this clonotype is hyperexpanded. The rearrangement joins TRBV19 to TRBJ1-5, with 7 bases aligning to TRBD1. Germline V gene lookup returns CDR1 LNHDA and CDR2 SQIVND (reference sequence). The J segment lost 7 bases and the V segment lost 6 bases, leaving 9 bases of the junction unmatched. This CDR3 is built from 14 residues. CDR3 nucleotides: TGTGCCAGTAGAATTCAACAGGGGAAGCAGCCCCAGCATTTT. Its translation is CASRIQQGKQPQHF.

This clonotype occurred a few times. The chain carries TRBV19 and TRBJ1-1; 10 bases line up with TRBD1. V lost 3 bases and J lost 3; bases outside the gene matches: 10. Germline values: CDR1 LNHDA, CDR2 SQIVND (reference sequence). The CDR3 loop spans 17 amino acids. The CDR3, as DNA: TGTGCCAGTAGTATCCGGACAGGGGGAATGAGATACACTGAAGCTTTCTTT. Translation gives CASSIRTGGMRYTEAFF.

V gene TRBV18 combines with J gene TRBJ1-6; the D gene is possibly TRBD1 (5 bases). The CDR3 is made up of 14 amino acids. The V gene's germline CDR1 is KGHSH and CDR2 LQKENI. The V end lost 3 bases, the J end lost 5 bases, and 8 bases lay between the germline ends. The CDR3 sequence: CASSPGRDNSPLHF. CDR3 bases: TGTGCCAGCTCACCGGGCAGGGATAATTCACCCCTCCACTTT.

Notes on this clonotype: One end of the junction fails to match germline, which may point to a read error. The chain is built from TRBV6-5 and TRBJ1-5; 8 nucleotides match TRBD1. CDR3 length: 16 residues. Germline V gene sequence: CDR1 MNHEY, CDR2 SVGAGI. The CDR3 sequence is CASRYSDRADNQPQHF. The CDR3 DNA reads as TGTGCCAGCAGATACTCGGACAGGGCCGACAATCAGCCCCAGCATTTT.

The chain combines TRBV5-3 with TRBJ1-2, with a possible D match to TRBD1 (5 bases). TRBV5-3 is an open reading frame whose function is uncertain. The CDR3 has 16 residues. V gave up 1 base and J gave up 4 bases, with 17 bases separating them. CDR3 DNA: TGTGCCAGAAGCTTGTACGGGGACCCAAGGGGCTATGGCTACACCTTC. Amino acids: CARSLYGDPRGYGYTF.

This clonotype has only a few counts. The rearrangement joins TRBV15 to TRBJ1-2, with D possibly being TRBD1 (6 bases). Trimming left V 0 bases short and J 0 bases short, with 17 bases between. Germline-derived CDR1 and CDR2 are LNHNV and YYDKDF (reference sequence). The length of the CDR3 is 18 residues. The CDR3 spells CATSRDKQGGITNYGYTF. The CDR3 DNA reads as TGTGCCACCAGCAGAGATAAACAGGGCGGAATTACTAACTATGGCTACACCTTC.

This sequence joins TRBV20-1 and TRBJ2-3; 8 bases match TRBD1. CDR3 length equals 15 residues. Germline CDR1 and CDR2: DFQATT and SNEGSKA (reference sequence). Losses at the gene ends were 7 bases for V and 3 bases for J; bases not matched to a gene: 12. The CDR3 DNA follows: TGCAGTGGCCGAGAGCCCAGGGGGCAAACAGATACGCAGTATTTT. It is translated as CSGREPRGQTDTQYF.

The CDR3, as DNA: TGCAGTGCCAGACAGGGGGCGGGCACCGGGGAGCTGTTTTTT. The encoded protein is CSARQGAGTGELFF. V gene TRBV20-1 combines with J gene TRBJ2-2; the match to TRBD1 covers 10 bases. Per the germline V gene, CDR1 is DFQATT and CDR2 is SNEGSKA (reference sequence). The trim removed 6 bases at V and 4 bases at J, leaving 5 bases unmatched. The CDR3 has 14 residues.

This clonotype appeared a few times. V usage is TRBV4-1 and J usage is TRBJ1-2; D might be TRBD1 (6 bases). There are 18 residues in the CDR3. V lost 1 base and J lost 0, with 18 bases in between. Germline loops: CDR1 MGHRA, CDR2 YSYEKL. CDR3 coding DNA: TGCGCCAGCAGCCAAGGAGGGGCCGGGACAAAGACTAACTATGGCTACACCTTC. Protein product: CASSQGGAGTKTNYGYTF.

This chain links TRBV9 with TRBJ1-4; the D is unclear. CDR3 length: 15 residues. Germline assignment: CDR1 SGDLS and CDR2 YYNGEE. The V end was cut by 0 bases, the J end by 7 bases, with 13 bases between. The CDR3 coding sequence is TGTGCCAGCAGCGTAGGGGCCAGGAGTGGTGAAAAACTGTTTTTT. Its protein is CASSVGARSGEKLFF.

The V call is TRBV20-1, the J call TRBJ1-2; maybe TRBD1 (6 bases). Germline V gene lookup returns CDR1 DFQATT and CDR2 SNEGSKA (reference sequence). V was pared by 5 bases and J by 8 bases, with 12 bases between. CDR3 length equals 11 residues. The DNA of the CDR3 is TGCAGTGCTCAATGGGGGGGCGGCTACACCTTC. This gives the protein CSAQWGGGYTF.

This clonotype was counted only a few times. This rearrangement joins TRBV20-1 to TRBJ1-2; D gene uncertain. The CDR3 is 13 residues long. Per germline, CDR1 DFQATT and CDR2 SNEGSKA (reference sequence). V lost 6 bases to trimming and J lost 2 bases, with 13 bases between them. CDR3 amino acids: CSARTGPNYGYTF. CDR3 coding DNA: TGCAGTGCCCGAACCGGTCCCAACTATGGCTACACCTTC.

The chain recombines TRBV2 with TRBJ2-3, with 8 bases aligning to TRBD1. The CDR3 has 17 amino acids. J was trimmed by 4 bases and V by 1 base; bases with no gene match: 10. Germline assignment: CDR1 SNHLY and CDR2 FYNNEI. This CDR3 is CASSEEVGRGPADTQYF. CDR3 coding DNA: TGTGCCAGCAGTGAAGAGGTGGGCAGGGGGCCGGCAGATACGCAGTATTTT.

This clonotype came up a few times. The CDR3 nucleotides are TGTGCCAGCAGGGCGGGACAGGGTTTCACTGAAGCTTTCTTT. It specifies CASRAGQGFTEAFF. J is TRBJ1-1 and V is TRBV6-1; 9 bases fit TRBD1. Germline V gives CDR1 MNHNS, CDR2 SASEGT. After removal of 6 bases from V and 4 bases from J, the junction contained 6 bases not matched to a gene. The CDR3 runs to 14 residues.

The chain is built from TRBV7-9 and TRBJ2-1, with TRBD2 identical over 15 bases. The CDR3 covers 19 residues. The V segment lost 2 bases and the J segment 6 bases; nucleotides outside the gene matches: 11. Germline V gene sequence: CDR1 SEHNR, CDR2 FQNEAQ (reference sequence). The CDR3 region is CASSLKFLGTSGGSNEQFF. CDR3 nucleotides: TGTGCCAGCAGCTTAAAGTTTTTGGGGACTAGCGGGGGGAGCAATGAGCAGTTCTTC.

The J gene is TRBJ2-1, the V gene TRBV7-2; TRBD2 might be the D (5 bases). CDR3 length: 15 residues. Deletions cut 2 bases from V and 7 bases from J, with 15 bases between. Germline CDR1 reads SGHTA; CDR2 reads FQGNSA. Here the CDR3 DNA reads TGTGCCAGCAGCTTAACCGTGACTAATGGAAATGAGCAGTTCTTC. Encoded protein: CASSLTVTNGNEQFF.

The chain links TRBV30 to TRBJ2-7; 7 bases line up with TRBD2. Germline V lookup: CDR1 GTSNPN, CDR2 SVGIG (reference sequence). The CDR3 has 15 residues. V lost 8 bases to trimming and J lost 0 bases; unmatched junction nucleotides: 13. CDR3 DNA: TGTGCCGGGGGTGGCGGGAGAAAAAGCTCCTACGAGCAGTACTTC. Translation gives CAGGGGRKSSYEQYF.

CDR3 nucleotide sequence: TGCAGTGCTAGAAACCCAGGGGAGGGCACTGAAGCTTTCTTT. Residues: CSARNPGEGTEAFF. J is TRBJ1-1 and V is TRBV20-1; D possibly corresponds to TRBD1 (6 bases). Trimming cost V 2 bases and J 4 bases, with 14 bases left between them. The CDR3 has 14 residues. Looked up from germline, CDR1 is DFQATT and CDR2 is SNEGSKA (reference sequence).

This chain uses TRBV30 with TRBJ2-4; D uncertain. Germline V gene lookup returns CDR1 GTSNPN and CDR2 SVGIG (reference sequence). This CDR3 comprises 13 residues. V lost 3 bases and J lost 0, with 6 bases in between. CDR3 in DNA: TGTGCCTGGAGGGAACTAGCCAAAAACATTCAGTACTTC. It encodes CAWRELAKNIQYF. Based on the CDR3 plus reference TRBV30 and TRBJ2-4, the full variable domain is SQTIHQWPATLVQPVGSPLSLECTVEGTSNPNLYWYRQAAGRGLQLLFYSVGIGQISSEVPQNLSASRPQDRQFILSSKKLLLSDSGFYLCAWRELAKNIQYFGAGTRLSVL.

V and J are TRBV5-1 and TRBJ1-2, with D perhaps TRBD1 (5 bases). Between the trimmed V and J ends, which lost 0 bases and 4 bases, there was a span of 10 bases. The CDR3 is made up of 14 amino acids. Germline V gene lookup returns CDR1 SGHRS and CDR2 YFSETQ. For the CDR3, the DNA is TGCGCCAGCAGCTTGGAAACAGGCTCCTATGGCTACACCTTC. Translating it yields CASSLETGSYGYTF.

This clonotype has more than one count but fewer than ten. V gene TRBV6-1 combines with J gene TRBJ1-1, with D unresolved. This CDR3 is 14 amino acids long. Trimming took off 5 bases at V and 1 base at J, with 11 bases between the two ends. The germline CDR1 and CDR2 sequences are MNHNS and SASEGT. The CDR3 nucleotides read TGTGCCAGCAGTCCCCGTTTGAAGAACACTGAAGCTTTCTTT. Its protein product is CASSPRLKNTEAFF.